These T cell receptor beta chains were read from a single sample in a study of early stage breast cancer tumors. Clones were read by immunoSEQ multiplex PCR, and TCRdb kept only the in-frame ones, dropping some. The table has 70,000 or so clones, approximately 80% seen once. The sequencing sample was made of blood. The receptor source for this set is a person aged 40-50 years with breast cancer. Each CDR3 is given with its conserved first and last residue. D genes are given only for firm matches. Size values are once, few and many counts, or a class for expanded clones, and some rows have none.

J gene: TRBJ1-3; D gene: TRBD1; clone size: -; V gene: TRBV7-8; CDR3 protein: CASSLAGVTGTSGNTIYF; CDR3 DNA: TGTGCCAGCAGCCTAGCGGGGGTGACAGGGACCTCTGGAAACACCATATATTTT
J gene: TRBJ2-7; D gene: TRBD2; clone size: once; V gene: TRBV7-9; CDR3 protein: CASSETSGLDSYEQYF; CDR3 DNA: TGTGCCAGCAGCGAGACTAGCGGATTGGATTCCTACGAGCAGTACTTC
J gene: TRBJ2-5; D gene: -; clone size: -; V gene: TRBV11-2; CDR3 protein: CASSGEEETQYF; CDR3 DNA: TGTGCCAGCAGCGGGGAGGAAGAGACCCAGTACTTC
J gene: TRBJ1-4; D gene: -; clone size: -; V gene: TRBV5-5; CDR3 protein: CASSLLGPSNEKLFF; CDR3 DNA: TGTGCCAGCAGCTTGTTGGGGCCCTCTAATGAAAAACTGTTTTTT
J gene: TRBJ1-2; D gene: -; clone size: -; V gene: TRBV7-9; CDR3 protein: CASRFPVGYGYTF; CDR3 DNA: TGTGCCAGCAGGTTCCCGGTGGGATATGGCTACACCTTC
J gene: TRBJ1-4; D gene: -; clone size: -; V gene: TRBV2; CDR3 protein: CAGEERFNEKLFF; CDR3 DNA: TGTGCCGGGGAGGAGAGATTTAATGAAAAACTGTTTTTT
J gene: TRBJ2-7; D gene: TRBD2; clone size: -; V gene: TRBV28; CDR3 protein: CASRRGGRAWNYYEQYF; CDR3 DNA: TGTGCCAGCAGGAGGGGCGGGAGGGCCTGGAACTATTACGAGCAGTACTTC
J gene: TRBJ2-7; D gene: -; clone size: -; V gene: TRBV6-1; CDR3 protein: CASSESGEQYF; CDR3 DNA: TGTGCCAGCAGTGAAAGCGGGGAGCAGTACTTC
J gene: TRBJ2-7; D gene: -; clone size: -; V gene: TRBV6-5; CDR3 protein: CASSYSKGYEQYF; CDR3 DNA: TGTGCCAGCAGTTACTCGAAGGGCTACGAGCAGTACTTC
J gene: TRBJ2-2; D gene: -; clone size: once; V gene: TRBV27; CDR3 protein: CASRLAPTGELFF; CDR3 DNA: TGTGCCAGCAGGCTAGCGCCAACCGGGGAGCTGTTTTTT
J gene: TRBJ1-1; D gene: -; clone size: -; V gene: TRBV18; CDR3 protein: CASSPGQNTEAFF; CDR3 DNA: TGTGCCAGCTCACCAGGGCAGAACACTGAAGCTTTCTTT
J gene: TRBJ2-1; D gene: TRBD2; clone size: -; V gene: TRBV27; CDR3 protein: CASNSPSGTSYNEQFF; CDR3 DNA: TGTGCCAGCAATTCTCCTAGCGGGACCTCCTACAATGAGCAGTTCTTC
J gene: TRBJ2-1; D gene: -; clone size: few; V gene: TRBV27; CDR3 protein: CASSFVQGRYNEQFF; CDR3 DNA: TGTGCCAGCAGTTTCGTGCAAGGGAGGTACAATGAGCAGTTCTTC
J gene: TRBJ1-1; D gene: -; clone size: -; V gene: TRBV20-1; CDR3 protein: CSAPGNTEAFF; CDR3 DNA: TGCAGTGCGCCGGGTAACACTGAAGCTTTCTTT
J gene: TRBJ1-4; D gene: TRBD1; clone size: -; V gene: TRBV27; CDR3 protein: CASSAWDRVDEKLFF; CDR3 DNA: TGTGCCAGCAGTGCCTGGGACAGGGTCGATGAAAAACTGTTTTTT
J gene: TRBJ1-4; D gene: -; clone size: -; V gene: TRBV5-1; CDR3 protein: CASSPTGATNEKLFF; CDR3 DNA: TGCGCCAGCAGCCCGACGGGGGCAACTAATGAAAAACTGTTTTTT
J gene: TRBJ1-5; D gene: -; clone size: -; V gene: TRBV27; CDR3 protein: CASSLSGSQPQHF; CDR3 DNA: TGTGCCAGCAGTTTATCAGGTTCTCAGCCCCAGCATTTT
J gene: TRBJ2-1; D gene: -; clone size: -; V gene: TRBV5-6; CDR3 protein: CASSLGTDLSEQFF; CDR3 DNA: TGTGCCAGCAGCTTGGGGACAGACTTGAGTGAGCAGTTCTTC
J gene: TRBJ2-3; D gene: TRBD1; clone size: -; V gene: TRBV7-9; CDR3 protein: CASSPGDRGADTQYF; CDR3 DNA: TGTGCCAGCAGCCCAGGGGACAGGGGTGCAGATACGCAGTATTTT
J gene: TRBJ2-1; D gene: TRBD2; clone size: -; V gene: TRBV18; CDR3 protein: CASSPTGLEYNEQFF; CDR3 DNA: TGTGCCAGCTCACCAACGGGACTAGAGTACAATGAGCAGTTCTTC
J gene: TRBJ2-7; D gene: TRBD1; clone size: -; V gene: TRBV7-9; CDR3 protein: CASSLGTGSYEQYF; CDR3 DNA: TGTGCCAGCAGCTTAGGGACAGGGAGCTACGAGCAGTACTTC
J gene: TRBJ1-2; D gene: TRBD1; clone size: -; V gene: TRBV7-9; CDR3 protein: CASSSQGNYDGYTF; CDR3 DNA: TGTGCCAGCAGCTCACAGGGGAATTACGATGGCTACACCTTC
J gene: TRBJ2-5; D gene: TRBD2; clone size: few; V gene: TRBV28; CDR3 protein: CASSWDGGNQETQYF; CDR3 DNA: TGTGCCAGCAGTTGGGACGGGGGGAACCAAGAGACCCAGTACTTC